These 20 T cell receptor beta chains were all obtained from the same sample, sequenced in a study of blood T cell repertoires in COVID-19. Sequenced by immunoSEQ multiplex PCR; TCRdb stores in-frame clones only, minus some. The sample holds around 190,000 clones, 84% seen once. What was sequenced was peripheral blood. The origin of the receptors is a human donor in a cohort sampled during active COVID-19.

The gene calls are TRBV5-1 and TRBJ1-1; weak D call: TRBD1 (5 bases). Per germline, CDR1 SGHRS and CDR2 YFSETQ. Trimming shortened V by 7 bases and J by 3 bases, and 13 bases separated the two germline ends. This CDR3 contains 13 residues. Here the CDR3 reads CASGPQGYTEAFF. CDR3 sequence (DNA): TGCGCCAGCGGACCGCAGGGATACACTGAAGCTTTCTTT.

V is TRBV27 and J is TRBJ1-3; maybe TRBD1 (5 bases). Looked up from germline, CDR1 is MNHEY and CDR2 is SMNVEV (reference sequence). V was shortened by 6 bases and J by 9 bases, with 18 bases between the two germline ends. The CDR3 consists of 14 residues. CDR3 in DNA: TGTGCCAGCAGCTCTACCGGGGGACGAGGCACCATATATTTT. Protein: CASSSTGGRGTIYF.

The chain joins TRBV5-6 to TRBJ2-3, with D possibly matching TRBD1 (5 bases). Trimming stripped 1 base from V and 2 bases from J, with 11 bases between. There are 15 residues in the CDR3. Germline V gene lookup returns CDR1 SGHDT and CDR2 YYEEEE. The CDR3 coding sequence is TGTGCCAGCAGCTTGAGGGGAACCTACACAGATACGCAGTATTTT. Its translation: CASSLRGTYTDTQYF. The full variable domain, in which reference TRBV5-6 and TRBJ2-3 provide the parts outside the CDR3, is DAGVTQSPTHLIKTRGQQVTLRCSPKSGHDTVSWYQQALGQGPQFIFQYYEEEERQRGNFPDRFSGHQFPNYSSELNVNALLLGDSALYLCASSLRGTYTDTQYFGPGTRLTVL.

Written as DNA, the CDR3 is TGTGCCACCAGCGTACTCGAGAACACCGGGGAGCTGTTTTTT. Translating gives CATSVLENTGELFF. V and J are TRBV15 and TRBJ2-2, with no clear D. CDR3 size: 14 residues. V was clipped by 5 bases and J by 1 base, with 8 bases between them. Germline V gene lookup returns CDR1 LNHNV and CDR2 YYDKDF (reference sequence).

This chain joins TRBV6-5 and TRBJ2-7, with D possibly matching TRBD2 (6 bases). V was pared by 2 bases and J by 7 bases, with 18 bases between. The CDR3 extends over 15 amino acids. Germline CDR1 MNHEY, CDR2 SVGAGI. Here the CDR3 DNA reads TGTGCCAGCAGTTACCGACACCGCGGGGACGGGGAGCAGTACTTC. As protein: CASSYRHRGDGEQYF.

The CDR3 is CASSPVLGRASYEQYF. CDR3 nucleotides: TGTGCCAGTAGTCCCGTGCTCGGGAGGGCCTCCTACGAGCAGTACTTC. The chain employs TRBV19 and TRBJ2-7; 8 bases are shared with TRBD2. V was clipped by 5 bases and J by 0 bases; unmatched bases: 9. The CDR3 spans 16 residues. Germline assignment: CDR1 LNHDA and CDR2 SQIVND (reference sequence).

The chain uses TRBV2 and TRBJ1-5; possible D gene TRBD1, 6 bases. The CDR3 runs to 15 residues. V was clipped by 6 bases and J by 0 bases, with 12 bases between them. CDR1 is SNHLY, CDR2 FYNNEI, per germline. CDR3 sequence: CASRVRDNSNQPQHF. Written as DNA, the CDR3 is TGTGCCAGCAGAGTCCGGGACAATAGCAATCAGCCCCAGCATTTT.

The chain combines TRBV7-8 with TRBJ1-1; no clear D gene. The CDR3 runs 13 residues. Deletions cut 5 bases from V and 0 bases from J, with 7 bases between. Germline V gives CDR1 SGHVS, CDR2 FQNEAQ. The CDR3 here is CASSVQMNTEAFF. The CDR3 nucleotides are TGTGCCAGCAGCGTACAGATGAACACTGAAGCTTTCTTT.

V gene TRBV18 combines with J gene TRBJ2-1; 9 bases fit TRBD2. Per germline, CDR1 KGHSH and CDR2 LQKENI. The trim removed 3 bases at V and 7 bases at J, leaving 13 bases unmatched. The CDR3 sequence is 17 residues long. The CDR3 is CASSPGGGRANWNEQFF. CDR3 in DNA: TGTGCCAGCTCACCGGGAGGCGGGAGGGCCAATTGGAATGAGCAGTTCTTC.

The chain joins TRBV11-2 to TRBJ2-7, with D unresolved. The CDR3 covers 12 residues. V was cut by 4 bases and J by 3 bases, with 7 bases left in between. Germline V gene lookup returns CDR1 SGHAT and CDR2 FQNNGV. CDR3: CASSSTSYEQYF. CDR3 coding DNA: TGTGCCAGCAGCTCAACGAGCTACGAGCAGTACTTC.

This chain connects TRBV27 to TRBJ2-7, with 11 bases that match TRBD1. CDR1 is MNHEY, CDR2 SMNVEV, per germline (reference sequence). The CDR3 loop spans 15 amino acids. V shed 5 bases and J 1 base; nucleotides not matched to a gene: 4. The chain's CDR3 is CASSSRDRGSYEQYF. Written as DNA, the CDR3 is TGTGCCAGCAGTAGCCGGGACAGGGGGTCCTACGAGCAGTACTTC.

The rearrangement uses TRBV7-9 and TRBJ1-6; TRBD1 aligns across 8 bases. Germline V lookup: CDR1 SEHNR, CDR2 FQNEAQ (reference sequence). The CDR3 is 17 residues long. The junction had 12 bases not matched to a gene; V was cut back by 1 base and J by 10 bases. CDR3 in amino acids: CASSLGTLQGGGSPLHF. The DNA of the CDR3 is TGTGCCAGCAGCTTAGGGACCCTACAGGGGGGAGGGTCACCCCTCCACTTT.

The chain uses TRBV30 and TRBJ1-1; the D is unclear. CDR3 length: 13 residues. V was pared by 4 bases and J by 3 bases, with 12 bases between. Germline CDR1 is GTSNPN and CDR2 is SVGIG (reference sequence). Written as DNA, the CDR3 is TGTGCCTGGACCATGAGACGGGACACTGAAGCTTTCTTT. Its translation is CAWTMRRDTEAFF.

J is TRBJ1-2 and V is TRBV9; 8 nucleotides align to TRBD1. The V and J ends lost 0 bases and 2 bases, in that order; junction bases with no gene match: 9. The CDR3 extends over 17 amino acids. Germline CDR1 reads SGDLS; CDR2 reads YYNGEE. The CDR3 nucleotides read TGTGCCAGCAGCGTAGGACAGGGGAGGTTCGAAAACTATGGCTACACCTTC. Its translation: CASSVGQGRFENYGYTF.

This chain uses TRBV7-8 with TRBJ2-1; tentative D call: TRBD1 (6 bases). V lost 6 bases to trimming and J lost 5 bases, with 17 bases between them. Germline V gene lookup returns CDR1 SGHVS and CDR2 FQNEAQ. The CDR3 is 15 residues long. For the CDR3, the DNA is TGTGCCAGCAGTCCGGGACAAACGAAGGACAATGAGCAGTTCTTC. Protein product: CASSPGQTKDNEQFF.

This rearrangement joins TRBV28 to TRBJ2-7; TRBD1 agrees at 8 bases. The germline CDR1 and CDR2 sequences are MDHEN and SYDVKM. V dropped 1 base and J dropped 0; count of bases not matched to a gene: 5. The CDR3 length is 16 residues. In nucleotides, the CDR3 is TGTGCCAGCAGTTTATTCAGGGGGCAAAGCTCCTACGAGCAGTACTTC. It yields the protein CASSLFRGQSSYEQYF. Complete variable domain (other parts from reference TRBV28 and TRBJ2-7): DVKVTQSSRYLVKRTGEKVFLECVQDMDHENMFWYRQDPGLGLRLIYFSYDVKMKEKGDIPEGYSVSREKKERFSLILESASTNQTSMYLCASSLFRGQSSYEQYFGPGTRLTVT.

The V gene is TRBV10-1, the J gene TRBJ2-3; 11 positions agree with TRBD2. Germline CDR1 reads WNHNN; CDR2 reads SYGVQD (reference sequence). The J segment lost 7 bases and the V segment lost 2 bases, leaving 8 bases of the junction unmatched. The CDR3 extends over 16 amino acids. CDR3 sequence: CASSEGTSGRGNTQYF. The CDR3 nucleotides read TGCGCCAGCAGTGAGGGGACTAGCGGAAGAGGGAATACGCAGTATTTT.

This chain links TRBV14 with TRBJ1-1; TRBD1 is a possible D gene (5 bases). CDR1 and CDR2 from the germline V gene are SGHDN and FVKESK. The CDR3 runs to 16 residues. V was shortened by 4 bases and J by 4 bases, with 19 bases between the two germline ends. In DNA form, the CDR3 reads TGTGCCAGCAGCCTGAACGAGGTCAGGGTGACCACTGAAGCTTTCTTT. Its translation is CASSLNEVRVTTEAFF.

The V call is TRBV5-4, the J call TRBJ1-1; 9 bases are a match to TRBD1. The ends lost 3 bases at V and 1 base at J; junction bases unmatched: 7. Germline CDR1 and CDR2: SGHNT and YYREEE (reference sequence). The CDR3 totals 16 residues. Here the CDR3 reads CASSSGTGQRNTEAFF. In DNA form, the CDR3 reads TGTGCCAGCAGCTCCGGGACAGGGCAGAGGAACACTGAAGCTTTCTTT.

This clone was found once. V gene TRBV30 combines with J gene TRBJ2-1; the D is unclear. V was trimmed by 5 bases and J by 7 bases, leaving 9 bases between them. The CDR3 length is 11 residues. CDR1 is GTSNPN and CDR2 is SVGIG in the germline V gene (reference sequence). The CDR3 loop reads CAWEAFNEQFF. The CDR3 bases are TGTGCCTGGGAAGCCTTTAATGAGCAGTTCTTC.